The present T cell receptor (beta chain) was sequenced within a study of T cells after yellow fever vaccination. TCRdb recomputed calls from the 5' RACE reads with MiXCR, one row per CDR3 protein. The sample records hundreds of thousands of distinct CDR3 sequences, 8.7% being singletons. With regard to this clonotype: What it recognizes is unknown.

Study-wide results and limits: Clonotypes found in both CD4 and CD8 compartments made up a small share. Re-detected after boosting: most primary clones, approximately 97% of CD4 and over 80% of CD8. When the response was secondary, it was weaker but reached its peak faster, day 5 versus 15.

The sample consisted of CD4+ T cells sorted from PBMCs, taken 5 days after the yellow fever booster vaccination. The sequence came from a man in his late teens or twenties who received the YFV17D yellow fever vaccine.

CDR3 protein: CASSPGWGGYNEQFF. DNA for the CDR3: TGTGCCAGCAGCCCTGGGTGGGGGGGGTACAATGAGCAGTTCTTC. This chain connects TRBV7-7 to TRBJ2-1; 7 bases align to TRBD2. The CDR3 has 15 amino acids. After removal of 5 bases from V and 4 bases from J, the junction contained 8 bases not matched to a gene. Germline CDR1 and CDR2: SSHAT and FNYEAQ (reference sequence).